These T cell receptor beta chains were read from a single sample in a study of T cell repertoires in cytomegalovirus infection. TCRdb redid the calling of the reads with MiXCR, one entry per CDR3 protein. The table has around 770,000 distinct CDR3 sequences, 25% to 30% seen once. The antigens of these receptors remain unknown. Sequencing was performed on cultured CD8+ T cells from PBMCs, taken from culture after CMV antigen stimulation. Receptors originate from a human donor in good health (CMV status not recorded). Some clones in this sample may be carry-over from other donors' samples. CDR3s include the opening cysteine and the closing phenylalanine or tryptophan. The order of the fields is clone size, V gene, CDR3 protein. Only part of the rows carry a size: once, few, many, or a class if the clone is expanded.

- | TRBV14 | CASSPGRHGQFF
- | TRBV7-2 | CASSLDRGCGELFF
- | TRBV19 | CASSIVRGNTEAFF
once | TRBV29-1 | CSVTGANTGELFF
once | TRBV6-2/TRBV6-3 | CASRRGLYLDTQYF
once | TRBV20-1 | CSARGPRRQETQYF
- | TRBV7-7 | CASSLYPAGADTQYF
few | TRBV7-2 | CASSLWMRRGGVDTQYF
- | TRBV2 | CACPMGDTQYF
- | TRBV7-9 | CASRVGHSNQPQHF
- | TRBV12-3/TRBV12-4 | CASSFSGGFTEAFF
- | TRBV7-6 | CASSNLPGEGQPQHF
- | TRBV6-5 | CASSYGTGGINSYTF
- | TRBV27 | CASSQAVWETQYF
- | TRBV5-1 | CASSERGGIQETQYF
- | TRBV15 | CATSLAGGHEQYF
many | TRBV7-6 | CASSLAGLSVEQFF
- | TRBV7-6 | CASSPMAGEVSNYGYTF
few | TRBV4-1 | CASSQTIGGGETQYF
- | TRBV25-1 | CASSAQKDTQYF
few | TRBV7-9 | CASSLPASGKDQETQYF
many | TRBV7-8 | CASSLGEAASFVDTQYF
- | TRBV9 | CASSIGQGGAFF
- | TRBV28 | CASSPIAGGPYNEQFF
few | TRBV7-8 | CASSSPDRPEQYF
- | TRBV27 | CASSPGGQTEAFF
- | TRBV19 | CASEAGRVFTF
few | TRBV27 | CASRVAGGLLETQYF
- | TRBV10-3 | CAIRDTTDTQYF
few | TRBV7-9 | CASIGAQTYEQYF
- | TRBV29-1 | CSVEGREETQYF
- | TRBV27 | CASSHRDSANSYNEQFF